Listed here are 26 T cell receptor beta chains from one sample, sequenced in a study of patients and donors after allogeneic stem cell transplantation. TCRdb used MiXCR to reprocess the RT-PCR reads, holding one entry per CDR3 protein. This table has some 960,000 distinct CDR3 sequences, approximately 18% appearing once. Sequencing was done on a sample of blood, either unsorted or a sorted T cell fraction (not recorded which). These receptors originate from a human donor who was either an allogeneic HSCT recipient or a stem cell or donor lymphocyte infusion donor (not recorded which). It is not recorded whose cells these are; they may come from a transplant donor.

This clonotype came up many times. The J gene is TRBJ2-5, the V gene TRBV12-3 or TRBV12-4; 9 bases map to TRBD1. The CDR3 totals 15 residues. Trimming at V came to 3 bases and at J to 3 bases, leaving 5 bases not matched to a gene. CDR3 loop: CASSFPGQGKETQYF. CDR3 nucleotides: TGTGCCAGCAGTTTCCCTGGACAGGGGAAAGAGACCCAGTACTTC.

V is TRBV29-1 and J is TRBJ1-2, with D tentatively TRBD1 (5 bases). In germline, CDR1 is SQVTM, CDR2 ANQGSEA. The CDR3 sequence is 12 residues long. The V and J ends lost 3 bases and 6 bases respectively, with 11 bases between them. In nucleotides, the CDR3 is TGCAGCGTTGATTTTCAGGGCAATGGCTACACCTTC. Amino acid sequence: CSVDFQGNGYTF.

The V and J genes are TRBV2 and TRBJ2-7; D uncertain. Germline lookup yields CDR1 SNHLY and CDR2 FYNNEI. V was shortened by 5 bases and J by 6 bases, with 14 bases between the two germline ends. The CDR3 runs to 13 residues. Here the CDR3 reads CASSTGPSLEQYF. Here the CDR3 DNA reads TGTGCCAGCAGTACTGGACCGTCACTCGAGCAGTACTTC.

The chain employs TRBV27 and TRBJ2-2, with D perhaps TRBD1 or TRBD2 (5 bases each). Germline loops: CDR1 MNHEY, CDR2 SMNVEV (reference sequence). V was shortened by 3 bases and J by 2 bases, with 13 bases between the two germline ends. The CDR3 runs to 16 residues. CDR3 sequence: CASSFRTGGNTGELFF. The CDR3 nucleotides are TGTGCCAGCAGTTTCCGCACAGGAGGCAACACCGGGGAGCTGTTTTTT.

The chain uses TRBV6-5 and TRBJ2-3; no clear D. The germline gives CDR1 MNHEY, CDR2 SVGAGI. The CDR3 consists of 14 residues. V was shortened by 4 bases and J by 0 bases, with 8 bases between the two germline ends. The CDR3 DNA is TGTGCCAGCAGTTGGGTCCGTAGCACAGATACGCAGTATTTT. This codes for CASSWVRSTDTQYF.

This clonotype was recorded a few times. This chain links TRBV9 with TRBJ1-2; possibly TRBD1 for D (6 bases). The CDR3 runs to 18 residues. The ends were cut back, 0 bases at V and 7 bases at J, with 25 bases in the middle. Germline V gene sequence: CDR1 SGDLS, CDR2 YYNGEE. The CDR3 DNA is TGTGCCAGCAGCGTAGTCCAAAATAGGCCAGGGGATATGAGTGGCTACACCTTC. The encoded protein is CASSVVQNRPGDMSGYTF.

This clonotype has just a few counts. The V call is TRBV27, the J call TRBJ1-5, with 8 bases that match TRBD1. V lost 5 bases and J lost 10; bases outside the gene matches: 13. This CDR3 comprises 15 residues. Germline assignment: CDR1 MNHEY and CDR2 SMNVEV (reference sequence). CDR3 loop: CASSPDRAEGHPQHF. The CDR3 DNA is TGTGCCAGCAGTCCGGACAGGGCGGAGGGTCACCCCCAGCATTTT.

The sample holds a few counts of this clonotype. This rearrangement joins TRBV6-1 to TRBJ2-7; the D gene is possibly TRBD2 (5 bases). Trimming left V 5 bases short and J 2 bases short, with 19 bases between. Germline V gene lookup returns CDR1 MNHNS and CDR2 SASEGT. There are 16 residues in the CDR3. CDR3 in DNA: TGTGCCAGCAGTCGTCCCGCGACGGGGAAAGCCTACGAGCAGTACTTC. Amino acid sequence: CASSRPATGKAYEQYF.

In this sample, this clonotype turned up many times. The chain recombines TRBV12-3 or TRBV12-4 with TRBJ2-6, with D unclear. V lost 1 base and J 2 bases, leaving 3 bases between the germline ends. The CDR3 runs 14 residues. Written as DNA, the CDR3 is TGTGCCAGCAGTTTAGAACCTGGGGCCAACGTCCTGACTTTC. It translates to CASSLEPGANVLTF.

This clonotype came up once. The CDR3, as DNA: TGTGCCTGGAGTGGTACGGGACTGAGCTACGAGCAGTACTTC. It codes for CAWSGTGLSYEQYF. V and J are TRBV30 and TRBJ2-7, with D possibly TRBD2 on 6 matching bases. CDR1 GTSNPN and CDR2 SVGIG come from the germline V gene (reference sequence). This CDR3 is 14 amino acids long. V was pared by 1 base and J by 3 bases, with 13 bases between.

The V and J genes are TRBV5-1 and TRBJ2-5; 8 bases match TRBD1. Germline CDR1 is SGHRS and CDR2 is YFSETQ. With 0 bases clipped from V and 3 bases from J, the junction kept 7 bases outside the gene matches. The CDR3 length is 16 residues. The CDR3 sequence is CASSLGPSTGEETQYF. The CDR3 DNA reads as TGCGCCAGCAGCTTGGGCCCTTCGACAGGGGAAGAGACCCAGTACTTC.

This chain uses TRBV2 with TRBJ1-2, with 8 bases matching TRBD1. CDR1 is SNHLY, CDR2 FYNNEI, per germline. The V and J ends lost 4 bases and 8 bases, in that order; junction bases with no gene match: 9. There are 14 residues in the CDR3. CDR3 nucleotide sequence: TGTGCCAGCAGTGGCAGGGGGCTAGTCGGGGGCTACACCTTC. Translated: CASSGRGLVGGYTF.

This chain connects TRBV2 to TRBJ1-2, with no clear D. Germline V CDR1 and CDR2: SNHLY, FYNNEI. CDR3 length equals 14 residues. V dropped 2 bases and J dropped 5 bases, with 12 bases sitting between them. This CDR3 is CASSESSGVYGYTF. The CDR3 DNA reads TGTGCCAGCAGTGAAAGTTCTGGGGTATATGGCTACACCTTC. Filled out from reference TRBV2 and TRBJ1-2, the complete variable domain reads EPEVTQTPSHQVTQMGQEVILRCVPISNHLYFYWYRQILGQKVEFLVSFYNNEISEKSEIFDDQFSVERPDGSNFTLKIRSTKLEDSAMYFCASSESSGVYGYTFGSGTRLTVV.

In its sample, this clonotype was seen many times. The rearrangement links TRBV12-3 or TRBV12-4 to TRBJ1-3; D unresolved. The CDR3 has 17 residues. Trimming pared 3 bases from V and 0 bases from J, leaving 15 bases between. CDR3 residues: CASSFRRVPLSGNTIYF. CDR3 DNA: TGTGCCAGCAGTTTTAGGAGGGTACCTCTCTCTGGAAACACCATATATTTT.

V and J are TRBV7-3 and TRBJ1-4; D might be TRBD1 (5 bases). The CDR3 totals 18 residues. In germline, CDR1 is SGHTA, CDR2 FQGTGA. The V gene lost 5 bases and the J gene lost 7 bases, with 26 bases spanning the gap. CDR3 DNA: TGTGCCAGCAGCCCCATCGAACCCAGGGTCATGGATAGTGAAAAACTGTTTTTT. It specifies CASSPIEPRVMDSEKLFF.

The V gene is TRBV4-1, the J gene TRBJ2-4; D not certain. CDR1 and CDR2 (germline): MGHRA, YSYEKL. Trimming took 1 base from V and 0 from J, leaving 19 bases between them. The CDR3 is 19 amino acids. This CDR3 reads CASSQGSAVSSRAKNIQYF. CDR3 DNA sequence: TGCGCCAGCAGCCAAGGGTCGGCAGTTAGTAGTCGAGCCAAAAACATTCAGTACTTC.

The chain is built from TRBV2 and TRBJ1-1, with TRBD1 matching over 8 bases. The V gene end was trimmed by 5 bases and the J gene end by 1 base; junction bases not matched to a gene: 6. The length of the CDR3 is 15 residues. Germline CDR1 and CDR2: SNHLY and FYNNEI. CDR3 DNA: TGTGCCAGCAGTAACGGACAGGGTCGGAACACTGAAGCTTTCTTT. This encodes CASSNGQGRNTEAFF.

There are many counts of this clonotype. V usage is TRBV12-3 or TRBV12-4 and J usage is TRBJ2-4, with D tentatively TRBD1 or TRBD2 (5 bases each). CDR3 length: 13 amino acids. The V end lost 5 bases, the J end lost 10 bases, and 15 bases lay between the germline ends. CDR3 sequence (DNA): TGTGCCAGCAGTCTACGGGACGGGGAAATTCAGTACTTC. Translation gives CASSLRDGEIQYF.

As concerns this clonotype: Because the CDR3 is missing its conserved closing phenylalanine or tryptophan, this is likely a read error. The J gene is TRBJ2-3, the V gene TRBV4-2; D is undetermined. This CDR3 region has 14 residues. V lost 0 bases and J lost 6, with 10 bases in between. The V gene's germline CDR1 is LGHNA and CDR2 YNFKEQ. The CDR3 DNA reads TGTGCCAGCAGCCAAGATGTCACGCTGGATACGCAGTATTAT. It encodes CASSQDVTLDTQYY.

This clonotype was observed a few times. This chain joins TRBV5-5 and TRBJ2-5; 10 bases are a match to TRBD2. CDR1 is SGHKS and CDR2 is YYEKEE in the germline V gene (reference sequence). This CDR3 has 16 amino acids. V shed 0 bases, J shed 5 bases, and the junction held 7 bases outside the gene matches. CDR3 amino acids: CASSLARTSGGETQYF. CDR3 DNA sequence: TGTGCCAGCAGCTTGGCGAGGACTAGCGGAGGGGAGACCCAGTACTTC. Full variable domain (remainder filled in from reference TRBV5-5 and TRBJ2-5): DAGVTQSPTHLIKTRGQQVTLRCSPISGHKSVSWYQQVLGQGPQFIFQYYEKEERGRGNFPDRFSARQFPNYSSELNVNALLLGDSALYLCASSLARTSGGETQYFGPGTRLLVL.

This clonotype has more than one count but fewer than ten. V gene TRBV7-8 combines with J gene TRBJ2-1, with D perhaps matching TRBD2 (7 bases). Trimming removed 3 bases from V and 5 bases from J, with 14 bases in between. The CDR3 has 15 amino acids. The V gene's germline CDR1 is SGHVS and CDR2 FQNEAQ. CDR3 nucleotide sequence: TGTGCCAGCAGCTTGGCGGGGGCTGTCAACAATGAGCAGTTCTTC. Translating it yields CASSLAGAVNNEQFF.

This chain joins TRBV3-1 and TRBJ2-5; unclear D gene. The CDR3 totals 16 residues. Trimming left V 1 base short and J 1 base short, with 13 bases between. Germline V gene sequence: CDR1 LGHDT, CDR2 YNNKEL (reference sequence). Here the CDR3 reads CASSQGRRSLQETQYF. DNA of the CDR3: TGTGCCAGCAGCCAAGGACGGAGATCTCTCCAAGAGACCCAGTACTTC.

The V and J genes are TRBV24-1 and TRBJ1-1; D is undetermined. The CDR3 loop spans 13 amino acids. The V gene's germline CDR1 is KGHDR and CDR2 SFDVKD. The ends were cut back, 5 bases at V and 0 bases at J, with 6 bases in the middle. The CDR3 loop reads CATSGAVNTEAFF. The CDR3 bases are TGTGCCACCAGTGGGGCAGTGAACACTGAAGCTTTCTTT.

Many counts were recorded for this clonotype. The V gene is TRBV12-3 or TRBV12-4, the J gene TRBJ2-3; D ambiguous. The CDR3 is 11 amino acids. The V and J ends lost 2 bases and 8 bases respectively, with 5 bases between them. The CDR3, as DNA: TGTGCCAGCAGTTTACGACGTACGCAGTATTTT. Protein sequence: CASSLRRTQYF.

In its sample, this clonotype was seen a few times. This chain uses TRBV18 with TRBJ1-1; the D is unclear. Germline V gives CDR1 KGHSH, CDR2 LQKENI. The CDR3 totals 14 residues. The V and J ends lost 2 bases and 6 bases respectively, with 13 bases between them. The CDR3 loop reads CASSPNQQGPEAFF. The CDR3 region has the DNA TGTGCCAGCTCACCAAACCAACAAGGACCTGAAGCTTTCTTT.

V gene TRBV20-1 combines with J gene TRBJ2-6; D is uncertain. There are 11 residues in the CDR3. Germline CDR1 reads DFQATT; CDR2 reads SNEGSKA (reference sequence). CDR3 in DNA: TGCAGCTTCGGAGGGGCCAACGTCCTGACTTTC. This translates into CSFGGANVLTF.